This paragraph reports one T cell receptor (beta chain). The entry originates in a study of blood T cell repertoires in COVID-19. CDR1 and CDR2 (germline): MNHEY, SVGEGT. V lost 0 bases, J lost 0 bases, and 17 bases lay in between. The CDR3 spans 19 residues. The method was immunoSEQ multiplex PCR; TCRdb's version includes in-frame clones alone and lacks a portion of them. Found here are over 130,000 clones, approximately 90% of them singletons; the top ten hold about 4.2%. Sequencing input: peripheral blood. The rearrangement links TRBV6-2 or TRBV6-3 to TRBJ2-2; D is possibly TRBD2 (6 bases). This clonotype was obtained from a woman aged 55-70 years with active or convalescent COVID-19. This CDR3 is CASSYSGLASIPNTGELFF. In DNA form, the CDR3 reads TGTGCCAGCAGTTACTCGGGGCTAGCGAGCATACCGAACACCGGGGAGCTGTTTTTT.